The clone carrying this TCR beta chain qualifies as medium-sized. Its target is not known. This CDR3 comprises 16 residues. This sample stems from a study of T-cell reconstitution after alpha-beta-depleted transplantation in children. The library targeted TCRbeta and was prepared with unique molecular identifiers. TCRdb recomputed calls from the PCR reads with MiXCR, one row per CDR3 protein. The sample has under 5,000 distinct CDR3 sequences, around 7% seen once; the top ten hold roughly 1.8%. Study-wide results and limits: Fresh T-cell production supplied most of the T-cell counts and diversity seen one year after transplant. TCRbeta diversity was high at day 60 in some patients (a result of surviving recipient T cells and thymic progenitors). The study reportedly traced alpha-beta T cells about two months after transplant to several hundred expanded graft clones.

This TCR came from a boy in the first two years of life who had a stem cell transplant for SCID, so the T cells may come from the graft donor. The chain joins TRBV21-1 to TRBJ2-2; TRBD1 was called by the table and not checked on the DNA. TRBV21-1 is listed as a pseudogene. Source: PBMCs, mostly from graft donor cells, taken 60 days after TCRalphabeta/CD19-depleted stem cell transplant. DNA for the CDR3: TGTGCCAGCAGCAAACCGGAGGGGGAGAACACCGGGGAGCTGTTTTTT. It encodes CASSKPEGENTGELFF.